Below, 18 T cell receptor beta chains from the same sample are listed, as sequenced in a study of CD8 T cells in ankylosing spondylitis. TCRdb called the 5' RACE reads again in MiXCR, with one record for every CDR3 protein. In the table there are 200,000 to 300,000 distinct CDR3 sequences, roughly a quarter of which are singletons. The sequencing sample was made of blood, either unsorted or a sorted T cell fraction (not recorded which). The receptors shown here come from a male donor with ankylosing spondylitis or in good health (not recorded which).

In this sample, this clonotype turned up many times. The chain uses TRBV20-1 and TRBJ2-7; 8 bases agree with TRBD1. Germline V gene lookup returns CDR1 DFQATT and CDR2 SNEGSKA (reference sequence). The CDR3 spans 13 residues. Losses at the gene ends were 6 bases for V and 5 bases for J; bases not matched to a gene: 9. The CDR3 DNA reads as TGCAGTGCCCCGAGGACAGGGTTGAACGAGCAGTACTTC. Translating gives CSAPRTGLNEQYF.

The V gene is TRBV20-1, the J gene TRBJ2-7; 9 bases map to TRBD1. Germline loops: CDR1 DFQATT, CDR2 SNEGSKA (reference sequence). V shed 2 bases and J 1 base; nucleotides not matched to a gene: 6. This CDR3 is 15 amino acids long. The CDR3 here is CSARPWGQGSYEQYF. CDR3 coding DNA: TGCAGTGCTAGACCTTGGGGACAGGGTTCCTACGAGCAGTACTTC.

The chain is built from TRBV29-1 and TRBJ2-7, with 7 nucleotides matching TRBD1. Germline loops: CDR1 SQVTM, CDR2 ANQGSEA. V gave up 0 bases and J gave up 2 bases; unmatched junction bases: 4. CDR3 size: 14 residues. The CDR3 DNA follows: TGCAGCGTTGAAGAGGGACAGTCTCCCTACGAGCAGTACTTC. This translates into CSVEEGQSPYEQYF.

This clonotype was counted only a few times. The chain has TRBV28 and TRBJ1-3; no reliable D call. V lost 2 bases to trimming and J lost 0 bases, with 17 bases between them. The germline V gene has CDR1 MDHEN and CDR2 SYDVKM. The CDR3 contains 18 residues. The CDR3 DNA is TGTGCCAGCAGTTTACGTCAAACTCTCCGGTACTCTGGAAACACCATATATTTT. Its translation: CASSLRQTLRYSGNTIYF.

In its sample, this clonotype was seen many times. Sequence at one end of the junction differs from germline and may be a read error. The chain recombines TRBV7-7 with TRBJ2-5; tentative D call: TRBD1 (5 bases). This CDR3 region has 13 residues. Germline loops: CDR1 SSHAT, CDR2 FNYEAQ (reference sequence). CDR3 nucleotides: TGTGCTAGCAGCCTAAGACAGCAAGAGACCCAGTACTTC. This translates into CASSLRQQETQYF.

The sample holds many counts of this clonotype. The chain employs TRBV20-1 and TRBJ2-1; 10 nucleotides align to TRBD2. The CDR3 spans 14 residues. The V segment lost 4 bases and the J segment 8 bases; nucleotides outside the gene matches: 8. Germline V gene lookup returns CDR1 DFQATT and CDR2 SNEGSKA (reference sequence). For the CDR3, the DNA is TGCAGTGCTAAAAGCGGGGGGGCCTTGGATGAGCAGTTCTTC. It yields the protein CSAKSGGALDEQFF.

This clonotype appeared many times. V is TRBV29-1 and J is TRBJ2-1; no definite D call. The CDR3 is 15 residues long. Germline CDR1 reads SQVTM; CDR2 reads ANQGSEA. The V end lost 0 bases, the J end lost 8 bases, and 17 bases lay between the germline ends. This CDR3 reads CSVEDRIRKDHEQFF. CDR3 nucleotide sequence: TGCAGCGTTGAAGATCGCATTAGGAAGGACCATGAGCAGTTCTTC.

In its sample, this clonotype was seen many times. V gene TRBV5-1 combines with J gene TRBJ1-4; D ambiguous. Germline assignment: CDR1 SGHRS and CDR2 YFSETQ. The V gene lost 0 bases and the J gene lost 0 bases, with 6 bases spanning the gap. This CDR3 is built from 15 residues. The CDR3 nucleotides are TGCGCCAGCAGCTTGGTTGGTGCAACTAATGAAAAACTGTTTTTT. Encoded protein: CASSLVGATNEKLFF.

This sequence joins TRBV20-1 and TRBJ2-2; tentatively, D is TRBD2 (5 bases). Germline assignment: CDR1 DFQATT and CDR2 SNEGSKA (reference sequence). Between the trimmed V and J ends, which lost 1 base and 0 bases, there was a span of 12 bases. The CDR3 runs to 16 residues. CDR3 amino acids: CSARGGPGTNTGELFF. The CDR3 bases are TGCAGTGCTAGAGGGGGTCCGGGAACGAACACCGGGGAGCTGTTTTTT.

The chain carries TRBV27 and TRBJ2-7; possible D gene TRBD1, 6 bases. In germline, CDR1 is MNHEY, CDR2 SMNVEV (reference sequence). The CDR3 has 16 amino acids. The V and J ends lost 3 bases and 3 bases respectively, with 18 bases between them. For the CDR3, the DNA is TGTGCCAGCAGTTTTAATGGGGACAACCCACTCTACGAGCAGTACTTC. Translated: CASSFNGDNPLYEQYF.

V is TRBV12-3 or TRBV12-4 and J is TRBJ1-1; D gene uncertain. The CDR3 has 11 residues. V was clipped by 3 bases and J by 10 bases, with 9 bases between them. CDR3 nucleotide sequence: TGTGCCAGCAGTTTTAGGAGGGCAGCTTTCTTT. Its protein is CASSFRRAAFF.

This clonotype has ten or more counts. The chain combines TRBV6-5 with TRBJ1-1; the D gene is possibly TRBD1 (5 bases). The V gene's germline CDR1 is MNHEY and CDR2 SVGAGI. The V end lost 4 bases, the J end lost 0 bases, and 6 bases lay between the germline ends. This CDR3 is 13 amino acids long. CDR3 DNA sequence: TGTGCCAGCAGTTCGACAGTGAACACTGAAGCTTTCTTT. It translates to CASSSTVNTEAFF.

This clonotype was recorded a few times. The chain uses TRBV12-3 or TRBV12-4 and TRBJ2-1; 7 bases fit TRBD2. CDR3 length equals 15 residues. The J segment lost 9 bases and the V segment lost 1 base, leaving 9 bases of the junction unmatched. For the CDR3, the DNA is TGTGCCAGCAGTTTAGGCGGGAGCGATCGTGGTGAGCAGTTCTTC. Translated, it gives CASSLGGSDRGEQFF.

This clonotype was detected ten times or more. The rearrangement links TRBV20-1 to TRBJ2-7; D may be TRBD2 (7 bases). The V end was cut by 4 bases, the J end by 0 bases, with 13 bases between. Germline V CDR1 and CDR2: DFQATT, SNEGSKA (reference sequence). The CDR3 has 14 amino acids. CDR3 in amino acids: CSAIGGALSYEQYF. In DNA form, the CDR3 reads TGCAGTGCTATTGGGGGGGCCCTCTCCTACGAGCAGTACTTC.

This clonotype was found a few times. The chain combines TRBV20-1 with TRBJ2-3; 9 bases align to TRBD2. From germline, CDR1 is DFQATT and CDR2 SNEGSKA (reference sequence). The CDR3 extends over 17 amino acids. V shed 0 bases and J 2 bases; nucleotides not matched to a gene: 9. The CDR3 region has the DNA TGCAGTGCTAGAGATCCATACCCTAGCGGGGACACAGATACGCAGTATTTT. Translation gives CSARDPYPSGDTDTQYF.

This clonotype was counted many times. This chain uses TRBV10-3 with TRBJ2-7; TRBD1 is a possible D gene (6 bases). The CDR3 sequence is 15 residues long. The V end was cut by 3 bases, the J end by 3 bases, with 15 bases between. CDR1 ENHRY and CDR2 SYGVKD come from the germline V gene. The CDR3 nucleotides read TGTGCCATCAGTGAAGAAGGGGGTTTCGGCTACGAGCAGTACTTC. Amino acids: CAISEEGGFGYEQYF.

This clonotype has a count of ten or more. The rearrangement uses TRBV7-8 and TRBJ1-1, with 8 bases matching TRBD1. Germline V lookup: CDR1 SGHVS, CDR2 FQNEAQ. The CDR3 extends over 18 amino acids. V gave up 3 bases and J gave up 6 bases; unmatched junction bases: 18. The CDR3 reads CASSLRGTGILRGAEAFF. As DNA, the CDR3 is TGTGCCAGCAGCTTGAGGGGGACAGGAATACTCAGGGGCGCTGAAGCTTTCTTT.

This clonotype was seen repeatedly, ten times or more. This rearrangement joins TRBV7-9 to TRBJ2-1, with D perhaps matching TRBD1 or TRBD2 (5 bases each). Germline V CDR1 and CDR2: SEHNR, FQNEAQ (reference sequence). V was trimmed by 1 base and J by 7 bases, leaving 14 bases between them. The length of the CDR3 is 15 residues. The CDR3 spells CASSLVPGRRNEQFF. The DNA for the CDR3 is TGTGCCAGCAGCTTAGTACCGGGGCGTCGGAATGAGCAGTTCTTC.